The 23 T cell receptor beta chains given below trace back to one sample, sequenced in a study of blood T cells in healthy people across ages. The authors ran a second PCR of roughly 7 to 11 cycles using a sample-barcoded 5' primer and a J-beta primer mix. TCRdb fed the 5' RACE reads into MiXCR, producing one record per CDR3 protein. This sample yields about 1 million distinct CDR3 sequences, of which 35% to 55% are seen a single time; approximately 19% belongs to the top ten. The material sequenced was blood. The receptors were sampled from a woman between 55 and 75 years old in good health.

This clonotype was counted only a few times. V is TRBV29-1 and J is TRBJ2-7; tentative D call: TRBD1 (6 bases). Germline V CDR1 and CDR2: SQVTM, ANQGSEA. This CDR3 region has 11 residues. Trimming left V 3 bases short and J 5 bases short, with 8 bases between. CDR3 coding DNA: TGCAGCGTTGACGACAGGAACGAGCAGTACTTC. It codes for CSVDDRNEQYF.

The genes are TRBV19 and TRBJ1-1; D not resolved. The CDR3 is made up of 16 amino acids. Germline V gene data show CDR1 as LNHDA and CDR2 as SQIVND (reference sequence). The germline V and J ends were trimmed by 7 bases and 0 bases, with 18 bases remaining between them. For the CDR3, the DNA is TGTGCCAGTACTCGTAGGACTCCCAATTTGAACACTGAAGCTTTCTTT. Protein: CASTRRTPNLNTEAFF.

A word on this clonotype: It may be a read error: a sequence one base away is much more abundant. The V gene is TRBV29-1, the J gene TRBJ2-2, with 11 bases matching TRBD1. The CDR3 length is 14 residues. The V gene's germline CDR1 is SQVTM and CDR2 ANQGSEA. For the CDR3, the DNA is TGCAGCGTCGGGACAGGGGGGAACACCGGGGGGCTGTTTTTT. Amino acids: CSVGTGGNTGGLFF.

V and J are TRBV10-3 and TRBJ2-7; 8 bases map to TRBD1. Germline V gives CDR1 ENHRY, CDR2 SYGVKD. V shed 11 bases and J 3 bases; nucleotides not matched to a gene: 6. The CDR3 length is 12 residues. CDR3 in amino acids: CAVGQGFYEQYF. CDR3 coding DNA: TGTGCCGTCGGACAGGGATTCTACGAGCAGTACTTC.

The gene calls are TRBV7-8 and TRBJ2-7; no clear D. Germline V gene sequence: CDR1 SGHVS, CDR2 FQNEAQ. With 3 bases removed from V and 2 bases from J, the gap between germline ends came to 8 bases. This CDR3 region has 13 residues. The CDR3 coding sequence is TGTGCCAGCAGCTTTGATCTCCCCTACGAGCAGTACTTC. It yields the protein CASSFDLPYEQYF.

There are a few counts of this clonotype. The V call is TRBV7-2, the J call TRBJ1-5; D call uncertain. Germline V lookup: CDR1 SGHTA, CDR2 FQGNSA. The CDR3 spans 16 residues. Trimming left V 1 base short and J 8 bases short, with 18 bases between. The CDR3 DNA follows: TGTGCCAGCAGCTTAGACGTACAGATTCCCACGAAGCCCCAGCATTTT. Translated, it gives CASSLDVQIPTKPQHF.

The chain uses TRBV6-5 and TRBJ1-6; 7 bases align to TRBD1. The CDR3 totals 15 residues. Germline V gene sequence: CDR1 MNHEY, CDR2 SVGAGI. V gave up 7 bases and J gave up 9 bases; unmatched junction bases: 12. The CDR3 nucleotides read TGTGCCAGCAATCCTGAGGGGGCTCGAAGTTCACCCCTCCACTTT. It codes for CASNPEGARSSPLHF.

This clonotype has more than one count but fewer than ten. The chain recombines TRBV19 with TRBJ2-7; no clear D gene. The CDR3 is 15 amino acids. Trimming took off 3 bases at V and 2 bases at J, with 14 bases between the two ends. Germline V gives CDR1 LNHDA, CDR2 SQIVND (reference sequence). The CDR3 protein is CASSMGWGSTYEQYF. CDR3 nucleotide sequence: TGTGCCAGTAGTATGGGTTGGGGTAGCACCTACGAGCAGTACTTC. Drawing the rest from reference TRBV19 and TRBJ2-7, the complete variable domain is DGGITQSPKYLFRKEGQNVTLSCEQNLNHDAMYWYRQDPGQGLRLIYYSQIVNDFQKGDIAEGYSVSREKKESFPLTVTSAQKNPTAFYLCASSMGWGSTYEQYFGPGTRLTVT.

V usage is TRBV20-1 and J usage is TRBJ2-1, with 10 bases matching TRBD2. CDR1 is DFQATT and CDR2 is SNEGSKA in the germline V gene (reference sequence). The CDR3 is made up of 15 amino acids. Trimming cost V 3 bases and J 6 bases; bases outside gene matches: 8. The CDR3 DNA follows: TGCAGTGCTAGCTTGACTAGCGGGTCTATCAATGAGCAGTTCTTC. It codes for CSASLTSGSINEQFF.

V usage is TRBV20-1 and J usage is TRBJ1-2; D unclear. V lost 4 bases and J 7 bases, leaving 7 bases between the germline ends. Germline V gene sequence: CDR1 DFQATT, CDR2 SNEGSKA (reference sequence). The CDR3 runs 10 residues. CDR3 sequence: CSAITGGYTF. Written as DNA, the CDR3 is TGCAGTGCTATAACGGGTGGCTACACCTTC.

This clonotype has more than one count but fewer than ten. The V and J genes are TRBV2 and TRBJ1-5, with D possibly being TRBD1 (6 bases). The CDR3 has 16 amino acids. Germline V gene lookup returns CDR1 SNHLY and CDR2 FYNNEI. V was clipped by 7 bases and J by 0 bases, with 16 bases between them. CDR3 loop: CASKRTESYSNQPQHF. In DNA form, the CDR3 reads TGTGCCAGCAAGCGGACAGAGAGTTATAGCAATCAGCCCCAGCATTTT.

About this clonotype itself: The junction departs from germline at one end; a sequencing error may be responsible. V and J are TRBV9 and TRBJ2-3, with D perhaps matching TRBD1 or TRBD2 (5 bases each). Germline V gives CDR1 SGDLS, CDR2 YYNGEE. This CDR3 is built from 14 residues. The chain's CDR3 is CVSSVGETTDTQYF. The DNA for the CDR3 is TGTGTCAGCAGCGTAGGGGAGACCACAGATACGCAGTATTTT.

The chain combines TRBV7-8 with TRBJ2-2, with a possible D match to TRBD2 (6 bases). Germline CDR1 reads SGHVS; CDR2 reads FQNEAQ. The CDR3 consists of 17 residues. Trimming pared 5 bases from V and 3 bases from J, leaving 19 bases between. The CDR3 loop is CASSIPPTSWDTGELFF. In DNA form, the CDR3 reads TGTGCCAGCAGCATCCCCCCCACTAGCTGGGACACCGGGGAGCTGTTTTTT.

In this sample, this clonotype turned up once. CDR3 protein: CASSWGVGSYEQYF. The CDR3 DNA sequence: TGTGCCAGCAGCTGGGGTGTGGGTTCCTACGAGCAGTACTTC. V usage is TRBV5-5 and J usage is TRBJ2-7; D is uncertain. The germline V and J ends were trimmed by 3 bases and 1 base, with 11 bases remaining between them. The germline gives CDR1 SGHKS, CDR2 YYEKEE (reference sequence). The CDR3 is 14 residues long.

The rearrangement links TRBV5-1 to TRBJ1-2, with TRBD1 identical over 8 bases. V gave up 1 base and J gave up 8 bases; unmatched junction bases: 13. CDR1 is SGHRS, CDR2 YFSETQ, per germline. The CDR3 is made up of 16 amino acids. The CDR3 DNA reads TGCGCCAGCAGCTTGAGTATAGGTCAGGGGGCGCACGGCTACACCTTC. It yields the protein CASSLSIGQGAHGYTF.

The V call is TRBV20-1, the J call TRBJ2-1; D not certain. The CDR3 consists of 15 residues. Germline V CDR1 and CDR2: DFQATT, SNEGSKA (reference sequence). The V end was cut by 0 bases, the J end by 8 bases, with 17 bases between. In nucleotides, the CDR3 is TGCAGTGCTAGAGATGGGGTCATACCGGTCCATGAGCAGTTCTTC. Protein sequence: CSARDGVIPVHEQFF.

The sample holds a few counts of this clonotype. This sequence joins TRBV18 and TRBJ1-5; D is possibly TRBD1 (5 bases). This CDR3 is built from 13 residues. The germline CDR1 and CDR2 sequences are KGHSH and LQKENI. V was pared by 5 bases and J by 3 bases, with 8 bases between. The CDR3 DNA reads TGTGCCAGCTCAGGGGCCCTCAATCAGCCCCAGCATTTT. It specifies CASSGALNQPQHF. Together with reference TRBV18 and TRBJ1-5, the CDR3 gives the full variable domain: NAGVMQNPRHLVRRRGQEARLRCSPMKGHSHVYWYRQLPEEGLKFMVYLQKENIIDESGMPKERFSAEFPKEGPSILRIQQVVRGDSAAYFCASSGALNQPQHFGDGTRLSIL.

This clonotype appeared once. As DNA, the CDR3 is TGTGCCAGCAGGAAGGAGGGGGCAGGGGCATATGGCTACACCTTC. Its protein product is CASRKEGAGAYGYTF. The genes are TRBV25-1 and TRBJ1-2, with 7 positions matching TRBD1. Trimming at V came to 6 bases and at J to 5 bases, leaving 12 bases not matched to a gene. The CDR3 contains 15 residues. The germline V gene has CDR1 MGHDK and CDR2 SYGVNS.

The J gene is TRBJ2-1, the V gene TRBV19, with 8 bases lining up with TRBD2. The CDR3 has 15 residues. Germline assignment: CDR1 LNHDA and CDR2 SQIVND (reference sequence). J was trimmed by 7 bases and V by 1 base; bases with no gene match: 6. CDR3 in amino acids: CASSIGAGGWNEQFF. For the CDR3, the DNA is TGTGCCAGTAGTATAGGCGCGGGAGGTTGGAATGAGCAGTTCTTC.

This chain links TRBV5-6 with TRBJ2-1, with 7 bases matching TRBD2. The CDR3 covers 14 residues. J gave up 5 bases and V 4 bases, and 6 bases lay outside the gene matches. Germline CDR1 reads SGHDT; CDR2 reads YYEEEE. The CDR3 sequence is CASSAQLADNEQFF. The CDR3 DNA follows: TGTGCCAGCAGCGCCCAGCTAGCGGACAATGAGCAGTTCTTC.

This chain links TRBV20-1 with TRBJ2-1; TRBD2 matches at 8 bases. Losses at the gene ends were 3 bases for V and 1 base for J; bases not matched to a gene: 2. The CDR3 loop spans 14 amino acids. The germline gives CDR1 DFQATT, CDR2 SNEGSKA (reference sequence). As DNA, the CDR3 is TGCAGTGCTAGTAGCGGGGTTTCCTACAATGAGCAGTTCTTC. Its protein is CSASSGVSYNEQFF.

J is TRBJ1-2 and V is TRBV20-1; D unresolved. V dropped 1 base and J dropped 6 bases, with 15 bases sitting between them. Germline assignment: CDR1 DFQATT and CDR2 SNEGSKA (reference sequence). There are 14 residues in the CDR3. This CDR3 is CSARAPGARNGYTF. CDR3 coding DNA: TGCAGTGCTAGAGCCCCCGGTGCGAGGAATGGCTACACCTTC.

CDR3 in amino acids: CASIPSSGRARSHYEQYF. Written as DNA, the CDR3 is TGTGCCAGCATTCCCTCTAGCGGGAGGGCCCGGTCTCACTACGAGCAGTACTTC. This sequence joins TRBV6-2 or TRBV6-3 and TRBJ2-7; 12 bases fit TRBD2. The CDR3 covers 18 residues. V dropped 7 bases and J dropped 3; count of bases not matched to a gene: 16. The germline CDR1 and CDR2 sequences are MNHEY and SVGEGT.